The 5 T cell receptor beta chains below all came from one sample that was sequenced in a study of T cells in Graves' hyperthyroidism and ophthalmopathy. Template material for amplifying TCR beta CDR3 regions consisted of RNA transcripts. HTBI primers were the set used in a first-round RT-PCR of the TCR CDR3. From the multiplex PCR reads, TCRdb called clonotypes with MiXCR, one entry per CDR3 protein. Seen here are hundreds of thousands of distinct CDR3 sequences, approximately 17% observed once, and the top ten hold roughly 53%. Material for sequencing was blood. These receptors were taken from a woman aged 60-70 years with Graves' ophthalmopathy.

This clonotype is a singleton in its sample. V and J are TRBV28 and TRBJ1-3; maybe TRBD1 (5 bases). From germline, CDR1 is MDHEN and CDR2 SYDVKM. Between the trimmed V and J ends, which lost 6 bases and 1 base, there was a span of 19 bases. CDR3 length equals 17 residues. This CDR3 is CASSLTSGGPSGNTIYF. The CDR3 DNA is TGTGCCAGCAGCCTGACTAGCGGGGGTCCATCTGGAAACACCATATATTTT.

J is TRBJ1-6 and V is TRBV15; TRBD1 matches at 7 bases. CDR3 size: 14 residues. Germline CDR1 LNHNV, CDR2 YYDKDF (reference sequence). After removal of 4 bases from V and 7 bases from J, the junction contained 4 bases not matched to a gene. The CDR3 DNA follows: TGTGCCACCAGCACCGGGACAGCAAATTCACCCCTCCACTTT. This gives the protein CATSTGTANSPLHF. Full variable domain (outside the CDR3, taken from reference TRBV15 and TRBJ1-6): DAMVIQNPRYQVTQFGKPVTLSCSQTLNHNVMYWYQQKSSQAPKLLFHYYDKDFNNEADTPDNFQSRRPNTSFCFLDIRSPGLGDTAMYLCATSTGTANSPLHFGNGTRLTVT.

J is TRBJ2-1 and V is TRBV20-1, with D unresolved. This CDR3 spans 11 amino acids. Trimming shortened V by 6 bases and J by 8 bases, and 11 bases separated the two germline ends. Germline CDR1 reads DFQATT; CDR2 reads SNEGSKA (reference sequence). CDR3 amino acids: CSASSSHEQFF. The CDR3 DNA reads TGCAGTGCCTCATCCTCCCATGAGCAGTTCTTC.

This clonotype was counted a few times. This rearrangement joins TRBV7-9 to TRBJ1-1; unclear D gene. The CDR3 loop spans 16 amino acids. Germline CDR1 reads SEHNR; CDR2 reads FQNEAQ (reference sequence). Trimming removed 5 bases from V and 1 base from J, with 17 bases in between. As DNA, the CDR3 is TGTGCCAGCAGCCCCCCCCTAGGGCAGACGAACACTGAAGCTTTCTTT. Protein product: CASSPPLGQTNTEAFF. Using reference TRBV7-9 and TRBJ1-1 for the parts outside the CDR3, the full variable domain is DTGVSQNPRHKITKRGQNVTFRCDPISEHNRLYWYRQTLGQGPEFLTYFQNEAQLEKSRLLSDRFSAERPKGSFSTLEIQRTEQGDSAMYLCASSPPLGQTNTEAFFGQGTRLTVV.

This clonotype was observed a handful of times. The chain has TRBV20-1 and TRBJ2-5; D may be TRBD1 (6 bases). Germline V CDR1 and CDR2: DFQATT, SNEGSKA (reference sequence). The CDR3 is 12 amino acids. Trimming removed 3 bases at V and 6 bases at J, with 11 bases between. The CDR3 sequence is CSASRRGKTQYF. CDR3 sequence (DNA): TGCAGTGCTAGTCGCAGGGGAAAGACCCAGTACTTC.